This TCR beta chain was sequenced for a study of CD8 T cells in Susac syndrome. The wider study: Among sequenced Susac syndrome patients, five or six had active disease and about eight were in remission. Study-level findings and limits: Susac CD8+ clonal expansion peaked in TEMRA cells and active patients.

RNA was extracted with the RNeasy kit, and a quantity of about 0.45 to 1 ug was reverse transcribed using random hexamers. The amplification used immunoSEQ multiplex PCR on TCR beta CDR3; it spanned 54 Vbeta and 13 Jbeta. Using its own MiXCR run on the immunoSEQ multiplex PCR reads, TCRdb lists one record per CDR3 protein. The table has approximately 190,000 distinct CDR3 sequences, 95% seen once. V shed 0 bases and J shed 8 bases, with 1 base lying between them. The CDR3 length is 11 residues. Germline CDR1 reads KGHSH; CDR2 reads LQKENI. The sample holds one count of this clonotype. Its antigen is not identified.

V and J are TRBV18 and TRBJ2-2; no clear D gene. The source of this sequence is a human donor with Susac syndrome. The specimen sequenced was CD8+ T cells from PBMCs. CDR3 coding DNA: TGTGCCAGCTCACCACCTGGGGAGCTGTTTTTT. Its protein product is CASSPPGELFF.